This T cell receptor (beta chain) was retrieved from a study of radiotherapy plus CTLA-4 blockade in lung cancer. In the study overall: In about 20% of patients, objective responses were seen; approximately 30% had disease control.

The data were produced by immunoSEQ multiplex PCR, yet TCRdb's version contains in-frame clones alone and is incomplete. The sample yields 100,000 to 150,000 clones, approximately 84% seen once. General study results and limits: Radiotherapy with ipilimumab was followed by blood expansion of tumor-derived clones. Per reports, early blood T cell clone dynamics, plus interferon-beta, forecast response most strongly.

J lost 2 bases, V lost 9 bases, and 3 bases had no gene match. The V gene's germline CDR1 is LNHDA and CDR2 SQIVND (reference sequence). The CDR3 consists of 13 residues. Lung cancer patients with chemo-refractory metastatic non-small-cell disease were given focal radiation plus CTLA-4 blockade with ipilimumab. On this clone itself: Antigen unknown.

This chain joins TRBV19 and TRBJ1-3, with 8 positions matching TRBD1. The sequence derives from a human donor with non-small cell lung cancer who had a partial response to radiotherapy plus ipilimumab. The sequencing here drew on peripheral blood, taken from a patient treated with radiotherapy plus ipilimumab. Here the CDR3 DNA reads TGTGCCAGCGCGACAGGGGCTGGAAACACCATATATTTT. Residues: CASATGAGNTIYF.